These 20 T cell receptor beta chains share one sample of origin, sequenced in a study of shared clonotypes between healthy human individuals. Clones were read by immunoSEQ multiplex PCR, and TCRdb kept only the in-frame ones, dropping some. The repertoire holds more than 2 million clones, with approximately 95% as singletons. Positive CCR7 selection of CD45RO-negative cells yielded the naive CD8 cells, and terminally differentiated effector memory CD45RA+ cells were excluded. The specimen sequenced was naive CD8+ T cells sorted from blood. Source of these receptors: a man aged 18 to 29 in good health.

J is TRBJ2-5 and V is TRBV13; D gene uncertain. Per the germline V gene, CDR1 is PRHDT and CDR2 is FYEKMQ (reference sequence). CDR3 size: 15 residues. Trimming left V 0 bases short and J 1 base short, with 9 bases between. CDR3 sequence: CASSLGPALQETQYF. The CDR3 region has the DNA TGTGCCAGCAGCTTAGGCCCAGCTCTCCAAGAGACCCAGTACTTC. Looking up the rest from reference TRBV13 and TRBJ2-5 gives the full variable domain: AAGVIQSPRHLIKEKRETATLKCYPIPRHDTVYWYQQGPGQDPQFLISFYEKMQSDKGSIPDRFSAQQFSDYHSELNMSSLELGDSALYFCASSLGPALQETQYFGPGTRLLVL.

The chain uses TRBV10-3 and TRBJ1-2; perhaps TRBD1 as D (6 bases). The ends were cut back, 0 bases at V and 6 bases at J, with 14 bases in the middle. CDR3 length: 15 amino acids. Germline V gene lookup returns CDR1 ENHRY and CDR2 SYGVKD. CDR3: CAISESWGASDGYTF. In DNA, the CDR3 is TGTGCCATCAGTGAGTCGTGGGGGGCATCGGATGGCTACACCTTC.

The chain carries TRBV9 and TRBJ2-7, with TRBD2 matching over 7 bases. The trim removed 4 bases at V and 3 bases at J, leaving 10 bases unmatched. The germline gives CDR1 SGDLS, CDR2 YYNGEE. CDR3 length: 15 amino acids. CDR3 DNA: TGTGCCAGCAGCCCATACGGGACTACCGACTACGAGCAGTACTTC. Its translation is CASSPYGTTDYEQYF.

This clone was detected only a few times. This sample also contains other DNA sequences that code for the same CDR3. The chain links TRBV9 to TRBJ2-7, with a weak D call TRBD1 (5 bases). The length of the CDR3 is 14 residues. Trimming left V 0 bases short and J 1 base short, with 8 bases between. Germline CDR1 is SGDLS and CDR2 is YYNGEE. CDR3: CASSVASGSYEQYF. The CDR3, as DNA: TGTGCCAGCAGCGTAGCTTCAGGGTCCTACGAGCAGTACTTC.

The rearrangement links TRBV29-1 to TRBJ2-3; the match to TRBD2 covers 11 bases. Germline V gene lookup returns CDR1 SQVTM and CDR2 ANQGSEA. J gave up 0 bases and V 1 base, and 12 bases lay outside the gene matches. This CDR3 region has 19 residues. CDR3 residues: CSVEAGLAGGAPSTDTQYF. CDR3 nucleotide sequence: TGCAGCGTTGAAGCTGGCCTAGCGGGAGGAGCCCCTAGCACAGATACGCAGTATTTT.

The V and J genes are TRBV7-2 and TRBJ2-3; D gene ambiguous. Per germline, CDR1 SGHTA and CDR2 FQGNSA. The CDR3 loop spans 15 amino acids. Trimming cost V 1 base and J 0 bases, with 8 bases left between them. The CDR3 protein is CASSLEGYSTDTQYF. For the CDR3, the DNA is TGTGCCAGCAGCTTAGAAGGCTATAGCACAGATACGCAGTATTTT.

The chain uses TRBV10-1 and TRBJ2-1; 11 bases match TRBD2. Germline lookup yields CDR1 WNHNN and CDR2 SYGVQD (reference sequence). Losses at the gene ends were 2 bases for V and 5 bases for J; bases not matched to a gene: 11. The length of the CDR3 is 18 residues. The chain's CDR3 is CASSEDRLAGLRHNEQFF. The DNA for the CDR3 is TGCGCCAGCAGTGAGGATCGACTAGCGGGATTGAGACACAATGAGCAGTTCTTC.

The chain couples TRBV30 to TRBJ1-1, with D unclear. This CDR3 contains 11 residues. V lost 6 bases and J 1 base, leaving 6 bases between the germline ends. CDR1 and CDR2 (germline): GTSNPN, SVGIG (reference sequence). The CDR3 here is CACERNTEAFF. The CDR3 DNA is TGTGCCTGTGAGAGGAACACTGAAGCTTTCTTT.

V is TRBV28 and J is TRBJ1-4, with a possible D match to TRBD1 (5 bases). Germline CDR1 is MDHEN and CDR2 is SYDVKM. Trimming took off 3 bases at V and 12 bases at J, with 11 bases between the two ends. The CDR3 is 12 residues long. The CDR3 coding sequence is TGTGCCAGCAGTTTTCGTCGGGGGGAACTGTTTTTT. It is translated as CASSFRRGELFF.

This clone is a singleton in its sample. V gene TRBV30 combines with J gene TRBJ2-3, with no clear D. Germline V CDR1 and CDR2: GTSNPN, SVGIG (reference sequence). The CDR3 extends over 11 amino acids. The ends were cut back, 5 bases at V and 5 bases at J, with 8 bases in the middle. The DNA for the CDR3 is TGTGCCTGGTGGATGGGAGATACGCAGTATTTT. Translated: CAWWMGDTQYF.

The CDR3 is CASSPREGSGRTGELFF. CDR3 nucleotides: TGTGCCAGCAGCCCCAGGGAAGGTAGCGGTCGTACCGGGGAGCTGTTTTTT. The chain carries TRBV7-9 and TRBJ2-2, with D possibly TRBD2 on 6 matching bases. CDR1 is SEHNR, CDR2 FQNEAQ, per germline (reference sequence). V lost 5 bases to trimming and J lost 5 bases, with 21 bases between them. The CDR3 spans 17 residues. Looking up the rest from reference TRBV7-9 and TRBJ2-2 gives the full variable domain: DTGVSQNPRHKITKRGQNVTFRCDPISEHNRLYWYRQTLGQGPEFLTYFQNEAQLEKSRLLSDRFSAERPKGSFSTLEIQRTEQGDSAMYLCASSPREGSGRTGELFFGEGSRLTVL.

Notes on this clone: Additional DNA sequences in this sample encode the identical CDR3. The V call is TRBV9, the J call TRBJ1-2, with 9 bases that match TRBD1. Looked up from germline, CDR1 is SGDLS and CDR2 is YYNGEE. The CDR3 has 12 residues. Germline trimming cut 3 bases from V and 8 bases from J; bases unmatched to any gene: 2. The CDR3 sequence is CASSGTGVGYTF. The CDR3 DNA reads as TGTGCCAGCAGCGGGACAGGGGTCGGCTACACCTTC.

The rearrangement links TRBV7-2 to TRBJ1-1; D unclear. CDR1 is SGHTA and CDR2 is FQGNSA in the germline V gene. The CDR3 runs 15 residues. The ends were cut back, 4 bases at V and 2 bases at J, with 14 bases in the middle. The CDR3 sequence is CASSSRFTPNTEAFF. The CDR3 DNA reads TGTGCCAGCAGCTCCCGATTCACCCCCAACACTGAAGCTTTCTTT. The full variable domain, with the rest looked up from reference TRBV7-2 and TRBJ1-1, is GAGVSQSPSNKVTEKGKDVELRCDPISGHTALYWYRQSLGQGLEFLIYFQGNSAPDKSGLPSDRFSAERTGGSVSTLTIQRTQQEDSAVYLCASSSRFTPNTEAFFGQGTRLTVV.

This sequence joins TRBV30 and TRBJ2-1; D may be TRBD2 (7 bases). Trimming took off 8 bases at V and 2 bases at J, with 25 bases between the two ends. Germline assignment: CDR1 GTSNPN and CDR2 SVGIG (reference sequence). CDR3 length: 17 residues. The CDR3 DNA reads TGTGCCGGGGCACAGGGAACAGGGCGGGAGACCTACAATGAGCAGTTCTTC. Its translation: CAGAQGTGRETYNEQFF.

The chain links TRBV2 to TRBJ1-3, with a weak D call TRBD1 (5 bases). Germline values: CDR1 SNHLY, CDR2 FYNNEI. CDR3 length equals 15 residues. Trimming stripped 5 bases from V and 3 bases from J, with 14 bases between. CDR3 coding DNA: TGTGCCAGCAGTTACGACCTTGGGGGTGGAAACACCATATATTTT. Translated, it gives CASSYDLGGGNTIYF.

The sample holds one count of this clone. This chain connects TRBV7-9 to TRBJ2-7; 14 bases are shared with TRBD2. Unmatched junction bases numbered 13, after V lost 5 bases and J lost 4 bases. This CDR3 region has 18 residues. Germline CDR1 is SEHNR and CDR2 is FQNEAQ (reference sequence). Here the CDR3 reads CASSQFPGLAGVRYEQYF. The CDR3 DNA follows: TGTGCCAGCAGCCAATTCCCGGGACTAGCGGGAGTCCGATACGAGCAGTACTTC.

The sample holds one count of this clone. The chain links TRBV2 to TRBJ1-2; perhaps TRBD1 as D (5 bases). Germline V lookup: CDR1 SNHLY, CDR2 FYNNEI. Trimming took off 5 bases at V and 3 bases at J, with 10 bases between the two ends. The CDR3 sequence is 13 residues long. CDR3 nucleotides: TGTGCCAGCAGTCATGGACAAGACTATGGCTACACCTTC. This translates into CASSHGQDYGYTF.

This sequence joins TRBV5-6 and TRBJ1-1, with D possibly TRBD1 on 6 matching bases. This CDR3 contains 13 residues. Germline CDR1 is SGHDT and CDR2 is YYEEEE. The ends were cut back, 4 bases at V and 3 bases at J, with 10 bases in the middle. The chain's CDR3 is CASSRGRDTEAFF. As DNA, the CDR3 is TGTGCCAGCAGCCGGGGGCGGGACACTGAAGCTTTCTTT.

The chain's CDR3 is CASSQTPQGEDNEQFF. The CDR3 DNA is TGTGCCAGCAGCCAAACCCCACAGGGGGAGGATAATGAGCAGTTCTTC. The rearrangement links TRBV28 to TRBJ2-1; 8 bases are a match to TRBD1. This CDR3 contains 16 residues. Looked up from germline, CDR1 is MDHEN and CDR2 is SYDVKM. V shed 6 bases and J 7 bases; nucleotides not matched to a gene: 14.

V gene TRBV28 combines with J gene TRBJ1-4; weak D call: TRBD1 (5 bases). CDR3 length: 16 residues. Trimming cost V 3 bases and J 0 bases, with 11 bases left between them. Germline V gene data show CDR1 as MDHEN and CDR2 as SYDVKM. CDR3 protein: CASSFYGQATNEKLFF. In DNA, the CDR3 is TGTGCCAGCAGTTTTTATGGACAAGCAACTAATGAAAAACTGTTTTTT.